This TCR beta chain was retrieved from a study of cytomegalovirus exposure and HLA in healthy donors. Turning to the study itself: Early release data held approximately 81 million unique TCRs from HLA-typed donors. Regarding the study as a whole: Three chains linked to CMV were shown in vitro to be specific for CMV antigens. CMV serostatus alone was available as immune exposure information.

PCR amplification relied on 60 Vbeta primers (plus 13 Jbeta primers). TCRdb keeps only in-frame clones here, not all; method: immunoSEQ multiplex PCR. This sample has more than 95,000 clones, with around 15% found just once. In this sample, this clone turned up a few times. Its antigen is as yet unknown. Germline loops: CDR1 SGHTA, CDR2 FQGNSA. V was shortened by 5 bases and J by 4 bases, with 9 bases between the two germline ends. The length of the CDR3 is 12 residues. The source material was PBMCs. The chain has TRBV7-2 and TRBJ2-7; D perhaps matches TRBD1 (5 bases). The TCR sequence derives from a female donor in good health and CMV-seronegative. The CDR3 is CASSRQGYEQYF. CDR3 DNA sequence: TGTGCCAGCAGCCGGCAGGGTTACGAGCAGTACTTC. The full variable domain, rest sourced from reference TRBV7-2 and TRBJ2-7, is GAGVSQSPSNKVTEKGKDVELRCDPISGHTALYWYRQSLGQGLEFLIYFQGNSAPDKSGLPSDRFSAERTGGSVSTLTIQRTQQEDSAVYLCASSRQGYEQYFGPGTRLTVT.